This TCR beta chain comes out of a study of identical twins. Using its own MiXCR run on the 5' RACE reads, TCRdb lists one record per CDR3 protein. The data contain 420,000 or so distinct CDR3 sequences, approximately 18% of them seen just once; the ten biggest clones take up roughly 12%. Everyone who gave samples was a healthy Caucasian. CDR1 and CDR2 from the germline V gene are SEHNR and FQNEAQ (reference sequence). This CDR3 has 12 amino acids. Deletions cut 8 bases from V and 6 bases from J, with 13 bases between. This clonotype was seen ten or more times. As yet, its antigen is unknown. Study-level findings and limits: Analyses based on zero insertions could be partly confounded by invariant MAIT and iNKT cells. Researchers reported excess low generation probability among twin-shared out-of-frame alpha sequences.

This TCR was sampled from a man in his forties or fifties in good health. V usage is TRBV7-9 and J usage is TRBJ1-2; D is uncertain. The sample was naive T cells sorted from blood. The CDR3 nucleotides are TGTGCCAGCTCGAGAGGAGAGAATGGCTACACCTTC. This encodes CASSRGENGYTF.